Below, one T cell receptor beta chain is given with its context. The record originates from a study of identical twins. Template switching (which added a universal primer site) was used, and cDNA carried unique molecular identifiers. TCRdb itself ran the 5' RACE reads through MiXCR, one entry per CDR3 protein. In the table there are about 220,000 distinct CDR3 sequences, 7.5% of which are singletons. CDR1 SGHVS and CDR2 FNYEAQ come from the germline V gene. V was clipped by 5 bases and J by 7 bases, with 14 bases between them. The CDR3 runs 13 residues. The sample also formed part of further work on yellow fever vaccine responses in identical twins.

The specimen sequenced was memory (CD45RO+) T cells sorted from blood. This chain connects TRBV7-6 to TRBJ1-2, with D possibly being TRBD1 (5 bases). The TCR sequence derives from a woman aged 18-29 years in good health. CDR3 residues: CASSVGVGPGYTF. CDR3 bases: TGTGCCAGCAGCGTGGGGGTCGGCCCTGGCTACACCTTC.